These T cell receptor beta chains were read from a single sample in a study of blood T cell repertoires in COVID-19. Produced via immunoSEQ multiplex PCR; TCRdb's table is partial and in-frame only. Counted here are roughly 190,000 clones, roughly 80% occurring once; the ten biggest clones make up roughly 6.7%. The specimen sequenced was peripheral blood. The receptor set was obtained from a man aged 55 to 69 with acute or convalescent COVID-19. The CDR3 runs from the conserved cysteine through the conserved F or W. The D gene is left open where the match is weak. Clone sizes are given selectively: once, few, many, or a class where the clone is expanded.

V,size,D,J,CDR3,DNA
TRBV24-1,-,TRBD2,TRBJ2-2,CATGSSGRATGELFF,TGTGCCACCGGGAGTAGCGGGAGGGCGACCGGGGAGCTGTTTTTT
TRBV19,-,-,TRBJ1-5,CASKISSPTGRSNQPQHF,TGTGCCAGCAAAATCTCCTCTCCTACAGGGCGCAGCAATCAGCCCCAGCATTTT
TRBV7-2,once,TRBD1,TRBJ1-5,CASSRQGVKPQHF,TGTGCCAGCAGCCGACAGGGGGTGAAGCCCCAGCATTTT
TRBV18,-,TRBD1,TRBJ2-7,CASSPGTGSSNEQYF,TGTGCCAGCTCCCCCGGGACAGGGTCTTCAAACGAGCAGTACTTC
TRBV7-3,-,TRBD1,TRBJ2-1,CASSLMGQGWDEQFF,TGTGCCAGCAGCTTAATGGGACAGGGGTGGGATGAGCAGTTCTTC
TRBV4-1,-,-,TRBJ2-3,CASRKVGTRTDTQYF,TGCGCCAGCAGAAAAGTTGGGACAAGGACAGATACGCAGTATTTT
TRBV29-1,once,TRBD1,TRBJ2-1,CSVARDSFYNEQFF,TGCAGCGTTGCCCGGGACAGCTTCTACAATGAGCAGTTCTTC
TRBV5-1,-,-,TRBJ2-7,CASSLTYYEQYF,TGCGCCAGCAGCTTGACATACTACGAGCAGTACTTC
TRBV7-2,few,-,TRBJ1-3,CASSPGEGRNTIYF,TGTGCCAGCAGCCCTGGGGAGGGAAGAAACACCATATATTTT
TRBV5-1,-,TRBD1,TRBJ2-2,CASSMDRPDTGELFF,TGCGCCAGCAGCATGGACAGGCCCGACACCGGGGAGCTGTTTTTT
TRBV6-5,-,-,TRBJ1-1,CASARLPGMDTEAFF,TGTGCCAGCGCCCGACTCCCAGGGATGGACACTGAAGCTTTCTTT
TRBV5-1,few,-,TRBJ1-1,CASSLEPGGPDTEAFF,TGCGCCAGCAGCTTGGAGCCCGGGGGACCAGACACTGAAGCTTTCTTT
TRBV2,-,TRBD2,TRBJ2-7,CASRRLARGEQYF,TGTGCCAGCAGAAGACTAGCGAGAGGCGAGCAGTACTTC
TRBV7-8,-,-,TRBJ2-5,CASSPRETQYF,TGTGCCAGCAGCCCGCGCGAGACCCAGTACTTC
TRBV7-2,-,TRBD2,TRBJ2-3,CASSSRRTSEADTQYF,TGTGCCAGCAGCTCCCGCCGGACTAGCGAGGCAGATACGCAGTATTTT
TRBV19,-,-,TRBJ1-1,CASDQQGFKAFF,TGTGCCAGCGACCAACAGGGATTTAAAGCTTTCTTT
TRBV5-1,-,-,TRBJ1-3,CASSLVPGSSGNTIYF,TGCGCCAGCAGCTTGGTACCAGGCAGCTCTGGAAACACCATATATTTT
TRBV5-5,-,-,TRBJ2-7,CASSLGGSSLYYEQYF,TGTGCCAGCAGCTTGGGAGGCAGTTCATTATACTACGAGCAGTACTTC
TRBV6-5,-,-,TRBJ1-1,CASSPYSGLNTEAFF,TGTGCCAGCAGTCCGTATTCAGGGTTGAACACTGAAGCTTTCTTT
TRBV4-1,-,TRBD2,TRBJ2-1,CASSQASSTSGKRNEQFF,TGCGCCAGCAGCCAAGCCTCCTCGACTAGCGGGAAAAGGAATGAGCAGTTCTTC
TRBV27,-,-,TRBJ2-5,CASSTQGRETQYF,TGTGCCAGCAGCACCCAGGGGCGAGAGACCCAGTACTTC
TRBV27,-,-,TRBJ1-1,CASRNFQRDTEAFF,TGTGCCAGTCGAAACTTCCAGAGGGACACTGAAGCTTTCTTT
TRBV23-1,-,-,TRBJ1-5,CASSQISDSNQPQHF,TGCGCCAGCAGTCAAATTTCAGATAGCAATCAGCCCCAGCATTTT
TRBV7-2,-,TRBD1,TRBJ1-2,CASSPRTGEGYTF,TGTGCCAGCAGCCCAAGGACAGGGGAAGGCTACACCTTC
TRBV3-1/TRBV3-2,-,-,TRBJ1-4,CASSHWETKLEKLFF,TGTGCCAGCAGCCATTGGGAGACCAAACTTGAAAAACTGTTTTTT
TRBV6-6,-,-,TRBJ1-4,CASSPSGKLFF,TGTGCCAGCAGCCCGTCAGGAAAACTGTTTTTT
TRBV27,few,-,TRBJ1-4,CASSSGGEDEKLFF,TGTGCCAGCAGTTCGGGGGGAGAGGATGAAAAACTGTTTTTT
TRBV7-9,-,-,TRBJ2-7,CASSLDGHASTYEQYF,TGTGCCAGCAGCCTAGACGGACACGCAAGCACCTACGAGCAGTACTTC
TRBV11-2,few,TRBD1,TRBJ1-6,CASSLGTGASPLHF,TGTGCCAGCAGCCTCGGGACAGGGGCTTCACCCCTCCACTTT
TRBV19,few,TRBD1,TRBJ1-2,CASIRDSNLDYGYTF,TGTGCCAGTATAAGGGACAGCAACCTGGACTATGGCTACACCTTC
TRBV28,-,TRBD1,TRBJ1-2,CASSPLGWDRGPTSNYGYTF,TGTGCCAGCAGTCCCCTTGGTTGGGACAGGGGGCCAACTTCTAACTATGGCTACACCTTC
TRBV3-1/TRBV3-2,-,TRBD2,TRBJ2-7,CASRTSGSTEQYF,TGTGCCAGCAGGACTAGCGGGAGTACCGAGCAGTACTTC
TRBV6-2/TRBV6-3,-,TRBD1,TRBJ2-3,CASSYATWDSYLGSSTDTQYF,TGTGCCAGCAGTTACGCCACCTGGGACAGCTACTTGGGTTCTAGCACAGATACGCAGTATTTT
TRBV2,-,TRBD1,TRBJ2-1,CASSGVGQGRNNEQFF,TGTGCCAGCAGTGGCGTCGGACAGGGAAGGAACAATGAGCAGTTCTTC
TRBV4-2,-,-,TRBJ2-5,CASSQEKRGETQYF,TGTGCCAGCAGCCAAGAAAAGAGGGGGGAGACCCAGTACTTC